These 21 T cell receptor beta chains were sequenced from one sample in a study of blood T cell repertoires in COVID-19. The table came from immunoSEQ multiplex PCR; TCRdb's copy has only in-frame clones and leaves some out. The repertoire holds 150,000 to 200,000 clones, with 70% to 90% as singletons. Sequenced material: peripheral blood. These TCRs come from a man between 60 and 75 years old with acute or convalescent COVID-19.

This chain connects TRBV29-1 to TRBJ2-1; 8 positions agree with TRBD2. The V gene end was trimmed by 7 bases and the J gene end by 1 base; junction bases not matched to a gene: 6. CDR3 length: 14 residues. Germline V gene sequence: CDR1 SQVTM, CDR2 ANQGSEA. As DNA, the CDR3 is TGCAGCGCCGTTGGACTAGCTTCCTACAATGAGCAGTTCTTC. Translated: CSAVGLASYNEQFF.

This clone was counted at least ten times. The chain recombines TRBV6-6 with TRBJ2-5; 9 positions match TRBD2. There are 16 residues in the CDR3. The V segment lost 0 bases and the J segment 2 bases; nucleotides outside the gene matches: 4. Germline assignment: CDR1 MNHNY and CDR2 SVGAGI (reference sequence). CDR3 nucleotides: TGTGCCAGCAGTTACTCGCCTAGCGGGACGCAAGAGACCCAGTACTTC. Protein product: CASSYSPSGTQETQYF.

This clone showed up just a few times. CDR3 in DNA: TGTGCCAGCAGCGAGACTAGCGGGAGTTACAATGAGCAGTTCTTC. This translates into CASSETSGSYNEQFF. The V call is TRBV6-2 or TRBV6-3, the J call TRBJ2-1; 12 positions match TRBD2. V dropped 6 bases and J dropped 4; count of bases not matched to a gene: 4. This CDR3 spans 15 amino acids. Per the germline V gene, CDR1 is MNHEY and CDR2 is SVGEGT.

The chain links TRBV28 to TRBJ2-3, with TRBD1 matching over 7 bases. V dropped 7 bases and J dropped 2; count of bases not matched to a gene: 9. The CDR3 is 15 residues long. Germline CDR1 and CDR2: MDHEN and SYDVKM. CDR3 in amino acids: CASTKGTGATDTQYF. The CDR3 DNA is TGTGCCAGCACCAAGGGAACAGGGGCCACAGATACGCAGTATTTT.

A few counts support this clone. The rearrangement links TRBV7-2 to TRBJ2-3; D perhaps matches TRBD2 (6 bases). Trimming took off 2 bases at V and 3 bases at J, with 9 bases between the two ends. This CDR3 has 14 amino acids. Germline V gives CDR1 SGHTA, CDR2 FQGNSA. The CDR3 nucleotides are TGTGCCAGCAGCTTATCCGGGAGAACAGATACGCAGTATTTT. Translation gives CASSLSGRTDTQYF.

The chain recombines TRBV30 with TRBJ2-3; D is possibly TRBD1 (6 bases). Germline V CDR1 and CDR2: GTSNPN, SVGIG (reference sequence). The CDR3 extends over 14 amino acids. V shed 1 base and J shed 6 bases, with 14 bases lying between them. CDR3 nucleotide sequence: TGTGCCTGGAGTGCCGTAGGGGGATTCGATACGCAGTATTTT. It specifies CAWSAVGGFDTQYF.

CDR3 amino acids: CAISTDRGSEQYF. DNA for the CDR3: TGTGCCATCAGTACGGACCGGGGGAGCGAGCAGTACTTC. The V call is TRBV10-3, the J call TRBJ2-7; the D gene is possibly TRBD2 (6 bases). With 5 bases removed from V and 6 bases from J, the gap between germline ends came to 14 bases. Germline V gene sequence: CDR1 ENHRY, CDR2 SYGVKD. CDR3 length: 13 amino acids.

V usage is TRBV9 and J usage is TRBJ2-5; TRBD2 is a possible D gene (7 bases). The V gene lost 0 bases and the J gene lost 4 bases, with 13 bases spanning the gap. This CDR3 has 15 amino acids. CDR1 and CDR2 from the germline V gene are SGDLS and YYNGEE. The CDR3 DNA reads as TGTGCCAGCAGCGTAGTAGGGGGACTAAGAGAGACCCAGTACTTC. This encodes CASSVVGGLRETQYF.

This chain uses TRBV6-5 with TRBJ2-7; 8 bases match TRBD1. J gave up 5 bases and V 4 bases, and 1 base lay outside the gene matches. Germline CDR1 is MNHEY and CDR2 is SVGAGI. The CDR3 length is 12 residues. CDR3 DNA sequence: TGTGCCAGCAGTTGGACAGGGAACGAGCAGTACTTC. It yields the protein CASSWTGNEQYF.

The genes are TRBV27 and TRBJ2-1; D might be TRBD2 (5 bases). The CDR3 length is 17 residues. The V and J ends lost 3 bases and 7 bases respectively, with 22 bases between them. Germline V gene data show CDR1 as MNHEY and CDR2 as SMNVEV (reference sequence). The CDR3: CASSLTTGVNLGNEQFF. The CDR3 coding sequence is TGTGCCAGCAGTTTGACTACCGGGGTAAACCTTGGAAATGAGCAGTTCTTC.

This clone was seen a handful of times. This CDR3 is CASSYGGESYEQYF. The CDR3 nucleotides are TGTGCCAGCAGTTATGGGGGCGAGTCCTACGAGCAGTACTTC. This sequence joins TRBV6-5 and TRBJ2-7; weak D call: TRBD1 (6 bases). Germline V lookup: CDR1 MNHEY, CDR2 SVGAGI. The CDR3 has 14 amino acids. The V gene lost 3 bases and the J gene lost 1 base, with 10 bases spanning the gap.

The V and J genes are TRBV9 and TRBJ1-2, with unresolved D. The CDR3 has 16 amino acids. Germline assignment: CDR1 SGDLS and CDR2 YYNGEE. V shed 2 bases and J shed 4 bases, with 18 bases lying between them. The CDR3 protein is CASSVHPKALGYGYTF. The CDR3, as DNA: TGTGCCAGCAGCGTGCACCCGAAGGCCCTAGGCTATGGCTACACCTTC.

This chain joins TRBV28 and TRBJ1-4, with D unclear. CDR1 MDHEN and CDR2 SYDVKM come from the germline V gene. The germline V and J ends were trimmed by 5 bases and 0 bases, with 19 bases remaining between them. This CDR3 is 18 amino acids long. The CDR3 DNA reads as TGTGCCAGCAGTCGGATATCGTTGGGCGTTGCAACTAATGAAAAACTGTTTTTT. Translated: CASSRISLGVATNEKLFF.

The CDR3 is CSASSGQGRLEGYTF. The CDR3 nucleotides read TGCAGTGCTAGTTCCGGCCAGGGGAGATTAGAAGGCTACACCTTC. The chain recombines TRBV20-1 with TRBJ1-2, with D perhaps matching TRBD1 (6 bases). Germline lookup yields CDR1 DFQATT and CDR2 SNEGSKA (reference sequence). The CDR3 has 15 residues. V lost 3 bases and J 8 bases, leaving 22 bases between the germline ends.

The rearrangement links TRBV6-2 or TRBV6-3 to TRBJ2-7; D call uncertain. The CDR3 has 13 residues. V shed 1 base and J shed 3 bases, with 7 bases lying between them. The germline CDR1 and CDR2 sequences are MNHEY and SVGEGT. The CDR3 coding sequence is TGTGCCAGCAGTTACTGGCAACGCTACGAGCAGTACTTC. Protein: CASSYWQRYEQYF.

The genes are TRBV24-1 and TRBJ1-2, with D uncertain. The CDR3 is made up of 14 amino acids. CDR1 and CDR2 from the germline V gene are KGHDR and SFDVKD. V was clipped by 2 bases and J by 0 bases, with 6 bases between them. CDR3 residues: CATSDSGTNYGYTF. In DNA, the CDR3 is TGTGCCACCAGTGATTCAGGAACTAACTATGGCTACACCTTC.

This chain uses TRBV28 with TRBJ2-7, with D tentatively TRBD2 (6 bases). Germline V gives CDR1 MDHEN, CDR2 SYDVKM. The V end was cut by 6 bases, the J end by 5 bases, with 17 bases between. This CDR3 region has 14 residues. CDR3 DNA sequence: TGTGCCAGCAGCACCCCCACCGGGGGACACGAGCAGTACTTC. Translated: CASSTPTGGHEQYF.

This clone is a singleton in its sample. The chain couples TRBV6-5 to TRBJ2-2; weak D call: TRBD2 (6 bases). This CDR3 region has 14 residues. Trimming took 6 bases from V and 6 from J, leaving 14 bases between them. Per the germline V gene, CDR1 is MNHEY and CDR2 is SVGAGI. CDR3: CASSPGSPSGELFF. The CDR3 DNA reads TGTGCCAGCAGCCCCGGGAGTCCCTCCGGGGAGCTGTTTTTT.

The V call is TRBV7-3, the J call TRBJ2-3; D call uncertain. Trimming took 3 bases from V and 2 from J, leaving 9 bases between them. Germline CDR1 SGHTA, CDR2 FQGTGA. The CDR3 spans 14 residues. The CDR3 loop reads CASSFSGITDTQYF. The CDR3 DNA is TGTGCCAGCAGCTTTTCAGGTATCACAGATACGCAGTATTTT.

This chain joins TRBV19 and TRBJ2-2; D is unresolved. The ends were cut back, 5 bases at V and 6 bases at J, with 7 bases in the middle. The CDR3 sequence is 12 residues long. The germline CDR1 and CDR2 sequences are LNHDA and SQIVND (reference sequence). Here the CDR3 reads CASSLKPGELFF. CDR3 DNA: TGTGCCAGTAGTCTAAAGCCCGGGGAGCTGTTTTTT.

This rearrangement joins TRBV7-2 to TRBJ2-1; weak D call: TRBD2 (6 bases). This CDR3 is built from 16 residues. V was clipped by 2 bases and J by 3 bases, with 14 bases between them. Germline V gene lookup returns CDR1 SGHTA and CDR2 FQGNSA. The CDR3 loop is CASSLSWGVGYNEQFF. CDR3 nucleotide sequence: TGTGCCAGCAGCTTATCCTGGGGGGTGGGCTACAATGAGCAGTTCTTC.